This is a list of T cell receptor beta chains from one sample in a study of cytomegalovirus exposure and HLA in healthy donors. The data were produced by immunoSEQ multiplex PCR, yet TCRdb's version contains in-frame clones alone and is incomplete. This repertoire shows 180,000 or so clones, over 75% found once; its top ten account for around 0.1%. Sequenced: PBMCs. The receptor set was obtained from a boy younger than 10 in good health and CMV-seronegative. Each CDR3 is given without its conserved first and last residue. The D gene is left open where the match is weak.

v_gene,j_gene,len,d_gene,CDR3aa
TRBV5-1,TRBJ1-6,14,NA,ASSLGGGAGNSPLH
TRBV9,TRBJ2-4,11,TRBD1,ASSADRANIQY
TRBV10-3,TRBJ1-2,12,NA,AISEGFLRDGYT
TRBV7-6,TRBJ2-1,13,TRBD2,ASSTERGRYNEQF
TRBV4-2,TRBJ2-7,12,TRBD1,ASSHLGQGDEQY
TRBV13,TRBJ1-1,12,NA,ASSPISVNTEAF
TRBV4-1,TRBJ2-1,13,TRBD2,ASSYPSGGRNEQF
TRBV30,TRBJ2-5,12,NA,AWSEGGGQETQY
TRBV7-8,TRBJ1-6,12,NA,ASSRTAYNSPLH
TRBV5-1,TRBJ1-1,11,NA,ASSLLADTEAF
TRBV5-4,TRBJ2-4,14,TRBD2,ASSLGPGLAENIQY
TRBV7-3,TRBJ1-4,20,TRBD1,ASSLRPSPQGPSSATNEKLF
TRBV11-2,TRBJ1-6,13,TRBD1,ASSSTGTANSPLH
TRBV6-1,TRBJ2-7,13,TRBD1,ASSDLGQGSYEQY
TRBV5-6,TRBJ2-2,13,NA,ASSPRLGSSGELF
TRBV5-1,TRBJ2-5,14,TRBD2,ASRTGLAGLQETQY
TRBV7-2,TRBJ1-1,12,NA,ASSPGLFNTEAF
TRBV6-5,TRBJ2-1,12,NA,ASNPASVYNEQF
TRBV9,TRBJ2-6,15,NA,ASSVTGHYSGANVLT
TRBV15,TRBJ2-1,12,TRBD2,ATSRSGGGNEQF
TRBV6-5,TRBJ1-2,12,TRBD1,ASSSRQGHYGYT
TRBV7-8,TRBJ2-7,11,NA,ASSLELTYEQY
TRBV5-5,NA,12,NA,ASSLVAGAYEQY
TRBV7-9,TRBJ2-3,13,NA,ASSLAGFRGDTQY
TRBV5-5,TRBJ2-3,15,TRBD1,ASSPRTGRASTDTQY
TRBV6-5,TRBJ2-3,13,TRBD2,ASSYRLAGGFTQY
TRBV7-3,TRBJ1-2,13,NA,ASSLGSTNYYGYT
TRBV7-8,TRBJ1-6,15,NA,ASSLLAGWSYNSPLH
TRBV5-5,TRBJ2-3,12,NA,ASSSVVGTDTQY
TRBV19,TRBJ1-3,15,NA,ASSIVGGGSSGNTIY
TRBV5-6,TRBJ2-1,10,NA,ASSAENNEQF
TRBV7-6,TRBJ2-7,11,TRBD1,ASSPTGVTEQY
TRBV9,TRBJ2-5,15,TRBD2,ASSVGDGGVYQETQY
TRBV7-8,TRBJ1-5,14,NA,ASSLEGGMSNQPQH
TRBV4-3,TRBJ2-6,15,NA,ASSRWTFRASANVLT
TRBV14,TRBJ1-4,13,NA,ASSQGRDLGEKLF
TRBV27,TRBJ1-4,15,NA,ASSFTGGGWVREKLF
TRBV7-2,TRBJ2-1,13,NA,ASTLLATSYNEQF
TRBV28,TRBJ1-1,9,NA,ASTDNVEAF
TRBV21-1,TRBJ1-4,13,NA,ASSKETTSDEKLF
TRBV9,TRBJ2-7,13,NA,ASSPQERSSYEQY
TRBV13,TRBJ2-7,13,TRBD1,ASSLDRGRLYEQY
TRBV9,TRBJ2-1,16,TRBD1,ASSPSTGQTGAYNEQF
TRBV30,TRBJ2-7,12,NA,AWSARQSSYEQY
TRBV7-2,TRBJ1-2,12,NA,ASSLAGGNYGYT
TRBV9,TRBJ2-3,11,NA,ASSIRLADTQY
TRBV5-4,TRBJ1-1,12,NA,ASSLQGGNTEAF
TRBV18,TRBJ2-5,12,NA,ASSPFAGQETQY
TRBV7-6,TRBJ1-1,13,NA,ASSLGWGGHTEAF
TRBV7-9,TRBJ2-4,15,NA,ASSSSVGFIAKNIQY
TRBV5-1,TRBJ2-3,13,NA,ASSYSRGRADTQY
TRBV4-3,TRBJ1-1,13,NA,ASSQIRGTRTEAF
TRBV5-1,TRBJ2-3,11,NA,ASSPSGTDTQY
TRBV7-2,TRBJ2-6,17,NA,ASSHPTTGFSSGANVLT
TRBV4-3,TRBJ1-4,11,NA,ASSQHNEGKLF
TRBV7-7,TRBJ1-2,10,NA,ARGKLNYGYT
TRBV7-2,TRBJ2-5,13,NA,ASSLAGSPEETQY